Listed below are T cell receptor beta chains from one sample, sequenced in a study of cytomegalovirus exposure and HLA in healthy donors. TCRdb's table, derived via immunoSEQ multiplex PCR, lists solely in-frame clones and lacks some. Here the sample spans fewer than 200,000 clones, 65% to 85% being singletons. Sequenced input: PBMCs. These receptors were obtained from a woman in her 50s in good health and CMV-seropositive. Each CDR3 is given with its conserved first and last residue. A D gene is named only where the DNA matches it firmly. Clone size is not always given. Where it is, it says once, few, many or a class for expanded clones.

clone_size: -
j_call: TRBJ2-2
v_call: TRBV28
d_call: -
cdr3_nt: TGTGCCAGCAGTTTATCCCGCGTGATGAACACCGGGGAGCTGTTTTTT
cdr3_aa: CASSLSRVMNTGELFF

clone_size: many
j_call: TRBJ1-6
v_call: TRBV6-1
d_call: TRBD1
cdr3_nt: TGTGCCAGCAGTGAATGGACAGGGCCCCTCCACTTT
cdr3_aa: CASSEWTGPLHF

clone_size: -
j_call: TRBJ2-5
v_call: TRBV29-1
d_call: -
cdr3_nt: TGCAGCGTTGAAGATTATGCGGGGTACCAAGAGGCCCAGTACTTC
cdr3_aa: CSVEDYAGYQEAQYF

clone_size: -
j_call: TRBJ1-6
v_call: TRBV10-3
d_call: TRBD1
cdr3_nt: TGTGCCATCAGTGACGGACAGGGCATAGGTTCACCCCTCCACTTT
cdr3_aa: CAISDGQGIGSPLHF

clone_size: -
j_call: TRBJ2-3
v_call: TRBV5-4
d_call: TRBD2
cdr3_nt: TGTGCCAGCAGACTAAGACTAGCGGGAGATGGCACAGATACGCAGTATTTT
cdr3_aa: CASRLRLAGDGTDTQYF

clone_size: -
j_call: TRBJ2-7
v_call: TRBV11-2
d_call: -
cdr3_nt: TGTGCCAGCAGCTTAGTAGGGGACGAGCAGTACTTC
cdr3_aa: CASSLVGDEQYF

clone_size: -
j_call: TRBJ2-1
v_call: TRBV4-1
d_call: TRBD1
cdr3_nt: TGCGCCAGCAGCCAAGATCAGGGACAGGGAGCCTACAATGAGCAGTTCTTC
cdr3_aa: CASSQDQGQGAYNEQFF

clone_size: -
j_call: TRBJ2-7
v_call: TRBV28
d_call: -
cdr3_nt: TGTGCCAGCAGTTTACGCGGGCCTACCTACGAGCAGTACTTC
cdr3_aa: CASSLRGPTYEQYF

clone_size: once
j_call: TRBJ1-2
v_call: TRBV5-4
d_call: -
cdr3_nt: TGTGCCAGCAGCGTAGAGTTAGCCTACACCTTC
cdr3_aa: CASSVELAYTF

clone_size: -
j_call: TRBJ2-7
v_call: TRBV28
d_call: TRBD2
cdr3_nt: TGTGCCAGCAGTAGCGGGACCCGACCTTCACCCTACGAGCAGTACTTC
cdr3_aa: CASSSGTRPSPYEQYF

clone_size: -
j_call: TRBJ2-5
v_call: TRBV11-3
d_call: -
cdr3_nt: TGTGCCAGCAGCCCGTCGACCAGGGGCCAAGAGACCCAGTACTTC
cdr3_aa: CASSPSTRGQETQYF

clone_size: once
j_call: TRBJ2-7
v_call: TRBV7-8
d_call: -
cdr3_nt: TGTGCCAGCAGCTTGGACAGATCTTACAACGAGCAGTACTTC
cdr3_aa: CASSLDRSYNEQYF

clone_size: -
j_call: TRBJ2-2
v_call: TRBV19
d_call: TRBD2
cdr3_nt: TGTGCCAGTTCCCCGCGGGAGAACGGGGAGCTGTTTTTT
cdr3_aa: CASSPRENGELFF

clone_size: -
j_call: TRBJ2-5
v_call: TRBV28
d_call: -
cdr3_nt: TGTGCCAGCAGTTTAGGAGTTCAAGAGACCCAGTACTTC
cdr3_aa: CASSLGVQETQYF

clone_size: few
j_call: TRBJ2-7
v_call: TRBV5-4
d_call: TRBD2
cdr3_nt: TGTGCCAGCAGCTTGGTTGTGTCTAGCGGGAACTACGAGCAGTACTTC
cdr3_aa: CASSLVVSSGNYEQYF

clone_size: -
j_call: TRBJ1-4
v_call: TRBV30
d_call: -
cdr3_nt: TGTGCCTGGAGTGCAGGGGTAGGTGAAAAACTGTTTTTT
cdr3_aa: CAWSAGVGEKLFF

clone_size: few
j_call: TRBJ1-2
v_call: TRBV30
d_call: -
cdr3_nt: TGTGCCTGGAGCACAGGGTCGATCAACTATGGCTACACCTTC
cdr3_aa: CAWSTGSINYGYTF

clone_size: few
j_call: TRBJ1-1
v_call: TRBV7-2
d_call: -
cdr3_nt: TGTGCCAGCAGCTTAAACGCGGGTCGCGTGGGAGCTTTCTTT
cdr3_aa: CASSLNAGRVGAFF

clone_size: -
j_call: TRBJ1-3
v_call: TRBV7-3
d_call: -
cdr3_nt: TGTGCCAGCAGCATCTCAGGGGCGGCTGGAAACACCATATATTTT
cdr3_aa: CASSISGAAGNTIYF

clone_size: -
j_call: TRBJ2-1
v_call: TRBV6-1
d_call: TRBD2
cdr3_nt: TGTGCCAGCAGTGAAATAGCGGGGGGGCTATGGGGTGAGCAGTTCTTC
cdr3_aa: CASSEIAGGLWGEQFF

clone_size: -
j_call: TRBJ2-2
v_call: TRBV19
d_call: -
cdr3_nt: TGTGCCAGTAGCCCAGCGGGACACGGGGAGCTGTTTTTT
cdr3_aa: CASSPAGHGELFF

clone_size: -
j_call: TRBJ2-7
v_call: TRBV5-4
d_call: TRBD1
cdr3_nt: TGTGCCAGCAGCAGGGACAGTCGCGAGCAGTACTTC
cdr3_aa: CASSRDSREQYF

clone_size: -
j_call: TRBJ2-3
v_call: TRBV19
d_call: TRBD2
cdr3_nt: TGTGCCAGTAACCTAGCGGGGTCCCTATCAGATACGCAGTATTTT
cdr3_aa: CASNLAGSLSDTQYF

clone_size: few
j_call: TRBJ2-1
v_call: TRBV29-1
d_call: -
cdr3_nt: TGCAGCGTTGAAGGGCGGGGTAGTTCCTACAATGAGCAGTTCTTC
cdr3_aa: CSVEGRGSSYNEQFF

clone_size: once
j_call: TRBJ1-4
v_call: TRBV5-5
d_call: -
cdr3_nt: TGTGCCAGCAGCTTGACGGTCGAGGGACTGTTTTTT
cdr3_aa: CASSLTVEGLFF

clone_size: few
j_call: TRBJ1-1
v_call: TRBV19
d_call: TRBD1
cdr3_nt: TGTGCCAGTAGTATAGAGACAGGGACTGAAGCTTTCTTT
cdr3_aa: CASSIETGTEAFF

clone_size: -
j_call: TRBJ2-3
v_call: TRBV9
d_call: -
cdr3_nt: TGTGCCAGCAGCCTCGGCAGGTACACAGATACGCAGTATTTT
cdr3_aa: CASSLGRYTDTQYF

clone_size: -
j_call: TRBJ2-5
v_call: TRBV27
d_call: TRBD1
cdr3_nt: TGTGCCAGCAGTTCACCCGGGACAGGGGGCTCGGAGACCCAGTACTTC
cdr3_aa: CASSSPGTGGSETQYF

clone_size: -
j_call: TRBJ1-1
v_call: TRBV7-2
d_call: TRBD1
cdr3_nt: TGTGCCAGCAGCTACGGACAGGCGAACACTGAAGCTTTCTTT
cdr3_aa: CASSYGQANTEAFF

clone_size: once
j_call: TRBJ2-7
v_call: TRBV4-1
d_call: TRBD1
cdr3_nt: TGCGCCAGCAGCCAAGGGGACAGGGCCCACGGCTACGAGCAGTACTTC
cdr3_aa: CASSQGDRAHGYEQYF

clone_size: -
j_call: TRBJ2-7
v_call: TRBV28
d_call: -
cdr3_nt: TGTGCCAGCAGTTCTGTTAAGGGGGGGAGATTGAGCGAGCAGTACTTC
cdr3_aa: CASSSVKGGRLSEQYF

clone_size: -
j_call: TRBJ1-5
v_call: TRBV7-9
d_call: -
cdr3_nt: TGTTCCAGCAGCTCTAGGGGAGTACAGGGAAGCAATCAGCCCCAGCATTTT
cdr3_aa: CSSSSRGVQGSNQPQHF

clone_size: -
j_call: TRBJ2-3
v_call: TRBV30
d_call: TRBD1
cdr3_nt: TGTGCCTGGGGGACAGGGTCTAGCACAGATACGCAGTATTTT
cdr3_aa: CAWGTGSSTDTQYF

clone_size: -
j_call: TRBJ1-3
v_call: TRBV28
d_call: -
cdr3_nt: TGTGCCAGCAGTTTATCGGCCCAGGGGTACACCATATATTTT
cdr3_aa: CASSLSAQGYTIYF

clone_size: -
j_call: TRBJ1-2
v_call: TRBV6-4
d_call: TRBD1
cdr3_nt: TGTGCCAGCAGCGCTAGACAGGGCAACTATGGCTACACCTTC
cdr3_aa: CASSARQGNYGYTF

clone_size: few
j_call: TRBJ1-5
v_call: TRBV4-2
d_call: -
cdr3_nt: TGTGCCAGCAGCCAAGCCGCAGGGTTGAGCAATCAGCCCCAGCATTTT
cdr3_aa: CASSQAAGLSNQPQHF

clone_size: -
j_call: TRBJ2-4
v_call: TRBV11-2
d_call: TRBD2
cdr3_nt: TGTGCCAGCAGCCCGGGGACTAGCGGGGACATTCAGTACTTC
cdr3_aa: CASSPGTSGDIQYF

clone_size: once
j_call: TRBJ2-6
v_call: TRBV7-6
d_call: -
cdr3_nt: TGTGCCAGCAGCTTTTTGTACAGCTCTGGGGCCAACGTCCTGACTTTC
cdr3_aa: CASSFLYSSGANVLTF

clone_size: once
j_call: TRBJ2-3
v_call: TRBV13
d_call: TRBD2
cdr3_nt: TGTGCCAGCAGCTTAGCGGGGGGGCGAGTCGGAGATACGCAGTATTTT
cdr3_aa: CASSLAGGRVGDTQYF

clone_size: -
j_call: TRBJ2-1
v_call: TRBV6-4
d_call: TRBD2
cdr3_nt: TGTGCCAGCAGCACCGAAATTACTAGCGGTGAGCAGTTCTTC
cdr3_aa: CASSTEITSGEQFF

clone_size: -
j_call: TRBJ2-7
v_call: TRBV18
d_call: -
cdr3_nt: TGTGCCAGCTCACCGAACAGGGATCTAGGCGAGCAGTACTTC
cdr3_aa: CASSPNRDLGEQYF

clone_size: -
j_call: TRBJ2-2
v_call: TRBV15
d_call: -
cdr3_nt: TGTGCCACCAGCAGACTTACCGGGGAGCTGTTTTTT
cdr3_aa: CATSRLTGELFF

clone_size: few
j_call: TRBJ2-5
v_call: TRBV9
d_call: -
cdr3_nt: TGTGCCAGCAGCGGTTCTTACAGGAGAGAGACCCAGTACTTC
cdr3_aa: CASSGSYRRETQYF

clone_size: once
j_call: TRBJ2-3
v_call: TRBV7-9
d_call: -
cdr3_nt: TGTGCCAGCAGCCCAGACAGGTCCGATACGCAGTATTTT
cdr3_aa: CASSPDRSDTQYF

clone_size: -
j_call: TRBJ1-6
v_call: TRBV6-1
d_call: TRBD1
cdr3_nt: TGTGCCAGCAGTGTGACAGGGTCGCCCCCCGGTAATTCACCCCTCCACTTT
cdr3_aa: CASSVTGSPPGNSPLHF

clone_size: -
j_call: TRBJ2-7
v_call: TRBV2
d_call: TRBD2
cdr3_nt: TGTGCCAGCTACGGCCGGGGGGGCTCCTACGAGCAGTACTTC
cdr3_aa: CASYGRGGSYEQYF

clone_size: -
j_call: TRBJ2-3
v_call: TRBV9
d_call: -
cdr3_nt: TGTGCCAGCAGCGTGCCCGACTACACCTATGGCACAGATACGCAGTATTTT
cdr3_aa: CASSVPDYTYGTDTQYF

clone_size: few
j_call: TRBJ2-3
v_call: TRBV4-3
d_call: TRBD2
cdr3_nt: TGCGCCAGCAGCCAGGCCGTCCGACTAGCGGGAGCATTAGATACGCAGTATTTT
cdr3_aa: CASSQAVRLAGALDTQYF

clone_size: -
j_call: TRBJ2-4
v_call: TRBV27
d_call: -
cdr3_nt: TGTGCCAGCAGGCTCAGGGGGGAGGACATTCAGTACTTC
cdr3_aa: CASRLRGEDIQYF

clone_size: -
j_call: TRBJ2-7
v_call: TRBV2
d_call: -
cdr3_nt: TGTGCCAGCGGCCTAGCGTATACCTACGAGCAGTACTTC
cdr3_aa: CASGLAYTYEQYF

clone_size: -
j_call: TRBJ1-2
v_call: TRBV19
d_call: -
cdr3_nt: TGTGCCAGTAGAAGGCTCCAGGGGAACGTCTTTTTGGGCTACACCTTC
cdr3_aa: CASRRLQGNVFLGYTF

clone_size: -
j_call: TRBJ2-7
v_call: TRBV7-9
d_call: TRBD1
cdr3_nt: TGTGCCAGCAGCCCCCGTGAGGGACAGTACTACGAGCAGTACTTC
cdr3_aa: CASSPREGQYYEQYF